This T cell receptor (beta chain) was identified in a study of blood T cell repertoires in COVID-19. Study as a whole: PBMCs, B-cell-depleted T cells, or T cells provided the cDNA or gDNA that made up the material.

The trim removed 0 bases at V and 3 bases at J, leaving 3 bases unmatched. This CDR3 contains 15 residues. Germline loops: CDR1 SGHRS, CDR2 YFSETQ. Per the original data handling: Reference gene primer amplification gave estimated nucleated cell counts. The method was immunoSEQ multiplex PCR; TCRdb's version includes in-frame clones alone and lacks a portion of them. V, J and clone size are those of that table, while D and trimming were read from the DNA. There are about 160,000 clones in the sample; 70% to 90% occur only once, and around 7% lies in the top ten. This TCR came from a woman aged 50 to 60 who had recovered from COVID-19. The chain couples TRBV5-1 to TRBJ1-5; 7 positions agree with TRBD1. The sample taken for sequencing was PBMCs or T cells enriched from blood (not recorded which). CDR3 region: CASSLEGATNQPQHF. CDR3 coding DNA: TGCGCCAGCAGCTTGGAGGGGGCCACCAATCAGCCCCAGCATTTT.